This T cell receptor (beta chain) was sequenced during a study of shared clonotypes between healthy human individuals. This clone was recorded a few times. Antigen: not known. At the DNA level, this CDR3 is encoded by other sequences in the same sample as well. The assay was immunoSEQ multiplex PCR, and TCRdb's table has in-frame clones only and misses some. The data show approximately 740,000 clones, 80% to 95% seen once. Study results and limitations: Sampling used blood alone; tissue repertoires probably differ.

CD8 cells classed as naive were CD45RO-negative and positively selected for CCR7, excluding terminally differentiated effector memory CD45RA+ cells. V dropped 3 bases and J dropped 3 bases, with 6 bases sitting between them. Germline assignment: CDR1 WSHSY and CDR2 SAAADI. The CDR3 consists of 12 residues. Sequences were obtained from naive CD8+ T cells sorted from blood. V usage is TRBV10-2 and J usage is TRBJ2-7; D is undetermined. The TCR comes from a man aged 25 to 40 in good health. The CDR3 spells CASSESNYEQYF. In nucleotides, the CDR3 is TGCGCCAGCAGTGAATCCAACTACGAGCAGTACTTC.